Each of the 32 T cell receptor beta chains below was sequenced from the same sample in a study of T cells after yellow fever vaccination. TCRdb redid the calling of the 5' RACE reads with MiXCR, one entry per CDR3 protein. The sample records 280,000 or so distinct CDR3 sequences, 7.5% to 9% being singletons. The sample consisted of CD4+ T cells sorted from PBMCs, taken 5 days after the yellow fever booster vaccination. The receptors originated from a man younger than 35 who received the YFV17D yellow fever vaccine.

The sample holds many counts of this clonotype. CDR3 nucleotides: TGTGCCAGCAGGATGATAGGCGGGGGGGTAGAGACCCAGTACTTC. Its translation is CASRMIGGGVETQYF. J is TRBJ2-5 and V is TRBV6-5; 9 bases fit TRBD2. The J segment lost 4 bases and the V segment lost 6 bases, leaving 9 bases of the junction unmatched. Germline loops: CDR1 MNHEY, CDR2 SVGAGI. The length of the CDR3 is 15 residues.

The rearrangement links TRBV12-3 or TRBV12-4 to TRBJ1-2; a possible D gene is TRBD1 (5 bases). The CDR3 extends over 14 amino acids. V gave up 5 bases and J gave up 4 bases, with 14 bases separating them. The CDR3 protein is CASSTGTVAYGYTF. In DNA, the CDR3 is TGTGCCAGCAGTACCGGGACCGTAGCCTATGGCTACACCTTC.

A few counts support this clonotype. V and J are TRBV5-4 and TRBJ1-2; D might be TRBD1 (5 bases). The CDR3 is made up of 15 amino acids. Trimming took off 0 bases at V and 2 bases at J, with 11 bases between the two ends. Germline lookup yields CDR1 SGHNT and CDR2 YYREEE (reference sequence). Here the CDR3 DNA reads TGTGCCAGCAGCTTGGCAACGGGGCCGAACTATGGCTACACCTTC. Protein sequence: CASSLATGPNYGYTF.

This clonotype was observed a handful of times. CDR3 region: CASSIGQDNSPLHF. CDR3 DNA sequence: TGTGCCAGCAGCATTGGACAAGATAATTCACCCCTCCACTTT. The chain has TRBV7-2 and TRBJ1-6, with D possibly TRBD1 on 5 matching bases. The CDR3 runs 14 residues. Per the germline V gene, CDR1 is SGHTA and CDR2 is FQGNSA. Trimming took off 5 bases at V and 5 bases at J, with 10 bases between the two ends.

In its sample, this clonotype was seen many times. The chain links TRBV10-3 to TRBJ2-1; weak D call: TRBD1 (5 bases). Germline V gives CDR1 ENHRY, CDR2 SYGVKD. The CDR3 length is 12 residues. V lost 6 bases and J 9 bases, leaving 12 bases between the germline ends. The DNA of the CDR3 is TGTGCCATCAGGCAGGGCCTTGGTGAGCAGTTCTTC. Its translation is CAIRQGLGEQFF.

This clonotype was seen a few times. This chain connects TRBV12-3 or TRBV12-4 to TRBJ2-7, with D perhaps TRBD1 (6 bases). The CDR3 has 15 residues. Trimming pared 5 bases from V and 0 bases from J, leaving 14 bases between. CDR3 DNA: TGTGCCAGCAGTCCGACAGGATATAACTCCTACGAGCAGTACTTC. It encodes CASSPTGYNSYEQYF.

The chain carries TRBV20-1 and TRBJ1-2; the D gene is possibly TRBD1 (5 bases). Germline V gene data show CDR1 as DFQATT and CDR2 as SNEGSKA (reference sequence). V gave up 6 bases and J gave up 5 bases, with 13 bases separating them. The CDR3 has 12 residues. The CDR3 sequence: CSAPGTQYGYTF. In DNA form, the CDR3 reads TGCAGTGCGCCCGGGACGCAGTATGGCTACACCTTC.

This clonotype was picked up a small number of times. The J gene is TRBJ1-1, the V gene TRBV20-1; D unresolved. This CDR3 has 12 residues. With 1 base removed from V and 8 bases from J, the gap between germline ends came to 11 bases. Looked up from germline, CDR1 is DFQATT and CDR2 is SNEGSKA (reference sequence). CDR3 region: CSARVGGTEAFF. The CDR3 DNA sequence: TGCAGTGCTAGAGTGGGCGGCACCGAAGCTTTCTTT.

This clonotype has ten or more counts. This chain joins TRBV28 and TRBJ1-1; no firm D call. This CDR3 spans 13 amino acids. Trimming left V 6 bases short and J 2 bases short, with 10 bases between. Germline values: CDR1 MDHEN, CDR2 SYDVKM. CDR3 region: CASSRRLNTEAFF. The CDR3 DNA reads TGTGCCAGCAGCCGGAGGCTAAACACTGAAGCTTTCTTT.

Ten or more counts support this clonotype. This chain links TRBV5-4 with TRBJ1-2, with 9 bases that match TRBD1. The CDR3 loop spans 13 amino acids. J was trimmed by 6 bases and V by 2 bases; bases with no gene match: 2. Per germline, CDR1 SGHNT and CDR2 YYREEE (reference sequence). CDR3 residues: CASSLQGADGYTF. CDR3 nucleotide sequence: TGTGCCAGCAGCTTACAGGGGGCTGATGGCTACACCTTC.

This clonotype was counted a few times. The gene calls are TRBV12-3 or TRBV12-4 and TRBJ1-5; 9 bases fit TRBD1. With V trimmed by 4 bases and J by 5 bases, 6 bases remained unmatched. The CDR3 is 15 amino acids. The CDR3 here is CASSSDRGWDQPQHF. In DNA, the CDR3 is TGTGCCAGCAGTTCCGACAGGGGGTGGGATCAGCCCCAGCATTTT.

The chain links TRBV12-3 or TRBV12-4 to TRBJ2-5, with D perhaps TRBD2 (6 bases). The CDR3 runs 14 residues. Trimming shortened V by 6 bases and J by 4 bases, and 15 bases separated the two germline ends. In nucleotides, the CDR3 is TGTGCCAGCAGCCCCGGGGGTAGGCGAGAGACCCAGTACTTC. Translation gives CASSPGGRRETQYF.

This clonotype appeared a few times. The CDR3 spells CASRTTGGADSRYTF. DNA of the CDR3: TGTGCCAGCAGAACCACAGGGGGCGCAGACTCTCGCTACACCTTC. The gene calls are TRBV6-1 and TRBJ1-2; the match to TRBD1 covers 9 bases. V shed 6 bases and J 9 bases; nucleotides not matched to a gene: 14. CDR1 and CDR2 (germline): MNHNS, SASEGT. This CDR3 region has 15 residues.

The V gene is TRBV2, the J gene TRBJ1-1, with D tentatively TRBD1 (5 bases). V shed 7 bases and J shed 1 base, with 10 bases lying between them. This CDR3 has 13 amino acids. Germline V CDR1 and CDR2: SNHLY, FYNNEI. The CDR3 reads CASNLGRNTEAFF. For the CDR3, the DNA is TGTGCCAGCAACCTGGGACGGAACACTGAAGCTTTCTTT.

V gene TRBV19 combines with J gene TRBJ2-3; D is uncertain. V was trimmed by 3 bases and J by 3 bases, leaving 7 bases between them. The CDR3 contains 13 residues. The germline V gene has CDR1 LNHDA and CDR2 SQIVND (reference sequence). The CDR3 region is CASSIVGTDTQYF. CDR3 bases: TGTGCCAGTAGTATTGTGGGTACAGATACGCAGTATTTT.

The V gene is TRBV10-3, the J gene TRBJ2-3, with D unclear. V lost 4 bases and J lost 6, with 8 bases in between. This CDR3 has 12 amino acids. Germline assignment: CDR1 ENHRY and CDR2 SYGVKD. CDR3 nucleotide sequence: TGTGCCATCAGTGGTGAGACGGATACGCAGTATTTT. Its protein is CAISGETDTQYF.

In its sample, this clonotype was seen a few times. This chain uses TRBV15 with TRBJ2-3; the D gene is possibly TRBD1 (6 bases). Per the germline V gene, CDR1 is LNHNV and CDR2 is YYDKDF (reference sequence). The CDR3 contains 15 residues. Between the trimmed V and J ends, which lost 4 bases and 6 bases, there was a span of 17 bases. The CDR3 is CATSTGQHGGDTQYF. CDR3 nucleotides: TGTGCCACCAGCACGGGACAACACGGTGGGGATACGCAGTATTTT. The full variable domain, completed using reference TRBV15 and TRBJ2-3, is DAMVIQNPRYQVTQFGKPVTLSCSQTLNHNVMYWYQQKSSQAPKLLFHYYDKDFNNEADTPDNFQSRRPNTSFCFLDIRSPGLGDTAMYLCATSTGQHGGDTQYFGPGTRLTVL.

This clonotype was picked up one time. This chain joins TRBV3-1 and TRBJ2-5; 11 bases match TRBD2. The CDR3 covers 15 residues. In germline, CDR1 is LGHDT, CDR2 YNNKEL (reference sequence). The V gene end was trimmed by 1 base and the J gene end by 5 bases; junction bases not matched to a gene: 3. CDR3 amino acids: CASSQGLAGRETQYF. The CDR3 DNA is TGTGCCAGCAGCCAAGGACTAGCGGGGCGGGAGACCCAGTACTTC.

There are a few counts of this clonotype. The chain uses TRBV9 and TRBJ2-5, with 9 bases that match TRBD2. Trimming took 3 bases from V and 5 from J; bases not matched to a gene: 14. Germline-derived CDR1 and CDR2 are SGDLS and YYNGEE. This CDR3 is built from 17 residues. The CDR3 DNA follows: TGTGCCAGCAGCGCTGGGGGTAGCGGGGGCTCTGGGGAGACCCAGTACTTC. Its protein is CASSAGGSGGSGETQYF.

The CDR3: CASSRGGPLGYDQPQHF. CDR3 coding DNA: TGCGCCAGCAGCCGCGGCGGCCCGCTGGGATACGATCAGCCCCAGCATTTT. This sequence joins TRBV4-1 and TRBJ1-5; D gene uncertain. V was clipped by 4 bases and J by 5 bases, with 21 bases between them. The germline CDR1 and CDR2 sequences are MGHRA and YSYEKL. The CDR3 consists of 17 residues.

This chain connects TRBV4-3 to TRBJ2-5, with TRBD2 matching over 12 bases. Germline V CDR1 and CDR2: LGHNA, YSLEER. V was clipped by 7 bases and J by 2 bases; unmatched bases: 5. The CDR3 loop spans 15 amino acids. For the CDR3, the DNA is TGCGCCAGCACCGGACTAGCGGGATCGCAAGAGACCCAGTACTTC. Translation: CASTGLAGSQETQYF.

This clonotype occurred a few times. The V and J genes are TRBV10-3 and TRBJ1-5; TRBD1 is a possible D gene (5 bases). Per germline, CDR1 ENHRY and CDR2 SYGVKD. The germline V and J ends were trimmed by 4 bases and 6 bases, with 16 bases remaining between them. CDR3 length: 15 amino acids. CDR3 residues: CAISGGQGSGQPQHF. The CDR3, as DNA: TGTGCCATCAGTGGTGGGCAGGGTTCGGGTCAGCCCCAGCATTTT.

The rearrangement joins TRBV4-1 to TRBJ2-3, with 8 bases lining up with TRBD2. The V gene end was trimmed by 2 bases and the J gene end by 0 bases; junction bases not matched to a gene: 4. CDR3 length: 16 amino acids. Germline V gene sequence: CDR1 MGHRA, CDR2 YSYEKL. CDR3 bases: TGCGCCAGCAGCCAATTCACTAGCGGAAGCACAGATACGCAGTATTTT. Amino acids: CASSQFTSGSTDTQYF.

The V and J genes are TRBV7-2 and TRBJ2-3; 9 nucleotides line up with TRBD2. V lost 1 base and J lost 2; bases outside the gene matches: 10. The CDR3 consists of 18 residues. Per germline, CDR1 SGHTA and CDR2 FQGNSA. In nucleotides, the CDR3 is TGTGCCAGCAGCTTAGTCCCCTTTAGCGGGGGTGACACAGATACGCAGTATTTT. Its translation: CASSLVPFSGGDTDTQYF. Full variable domain (missing parts from reference TRBV7-2 and TRBJ2-3): GAGVSQSPSNKVTEKGKDVELRCDPISGHTALYWYRQSLGQGLEFLIYFQGNSAPDKSGLPSDRFSAERTGGSVSTLTIQRTQQEDSAVYLCASSLVPFSGGDTDTQYFGPGTRLTVL.

There are a few counts of this clonotype. V is TRBV6-5 and J is TRBJ2-2; 8 positions match TRBD1. Looked up from germline, CDR1 is MNHEY and CDR2 is SVGAGI. Trimming took 5 bases from V and 2 from J; bases not matched to a gene: 7. This CDR3 is 16 amino acids long. The CDR3 reads CASSAWTGQNTGELFF. The CDR3 region has the DNA TGTGCCAGCAGTGCGTGGACAGGGCAAAACACCGGGGAGCTGTTTTTT.

This chain joins TRBV11-2 and TRBJ2-7, with D possibly TRBD2 on 5 matching bases. This CDR3 comprises 15 residues. Germline V gene lookup returns CDR1 SGHAT and CDR2 FQNNGV. The V and J ends lost 5 bases and 2 bases respectively, with 16 bases between them. For the CDR3, the DNA is TGTGCCAGCAGCCCACCGGCAGCAGCGGCCTACGAGCAGTACTTC. Translation: CASSPPAAAAYEQYF. Full variable domain (remainder filled in from reference TRBV11-2 and TRBJ2-7): EAGVAQSPRYKIIEKRQSVAFWCNPISGHATLYWYQQILGQGPKLLIQFQNNGVVDDSQLPKDRFSAERLKGVDSTLKIQPAKLEDSAVYLCASSPPAAAAYEQYFGPGTRLTVT.

The rearrangement links TRBV4-1 to TRBJ2-3, with 7 bases lining up with TRBD1. The CDR3 is 17 amino acids. Unmatched junction bases numbered 11, after V lost 3 bases and J lost 2 bases. CDR1 MGHRA and CDR2 YSYEKL come from the germline V gene. The CDR3 bases are TGCGCCAGCAGCCATAAACCGGGACAGCTATTCACAGATACGCAGTATTTT. It is translated as CASSHKPGQLFTDTQYF.

This clonotype has more than one count but fewer than ten. This chain links TRBV10-3 with TRBJ2-7; the D gene is possibly TRBD2 (6 bases). This CDR3 contains 12 residues. Germline V lookup: CDR1 ENHRY, CDR2 SYGVKD. Trimming took 6 bases from V and 5 from J, leaving 11 bases between them. The CDR3 bases are TGTGCCATCAGGGAAGGAGGGGACGAGCAGTACTTC. Its protein is CAIREGGDEQYF.

This clonotype has a single count. The V and J genes are TRBV7-9 and TRBJ1-6; no firm D call. The V and J ends lost 1 base and 10 bases respectively, with 8 bases between them. CDR3 length equals 13 residues. The germline V gene encodes CDR1 SEHNR and CDR2 FQNEAQ (reference sequence). The CDR3, as DNA: TGTGCCAGCAGCTTAGAAGCCGGGTCACCCCTCCACTTT. Translation: CASSLEAGSPLHF.

This clonotype was seen repeatedly, ten times or more. The chain couples TRBV29-1 to TRBJ2-2, with 7 bases aligning to TRBD1. This CDR3 is 14 amino acids long. Germline V lookup: CDR1 SQVTM, CDR2 ANQGSEA. V was pared by 7 bases and J by 4 bases, with 9 bases of the junction left unmatched. The CDR3 DNA reads TGCAGCGGATCACAGGGGCAGGGCACCGGGGAGCTGTTTTTT. Its protein product is CSGSQGQGTGELFF.

The table lists this clonotype with a few counts. A much larger clonotype is one base distant, so this may be a read error. The V gene is TRBV4-3, the J gene TRBJ1-2; tentatively, D is TRBD1 (6 bases). This CDR3 has 14 amino acids. The ends were cut back, 0 bases at V and 3 bases at J, with 8 bases in the middle. Germline-derived CDR1 and CDR2 are LGHNA and YSLEER. CDR3 residues: CASSQDWGHYGYTF. The CDR3 DNA reads TGCGCCAGCAGCCAAGATTGGGGGCACTATGGCTACACCTTC.

The V call is TRBV7-9, the J call TRBJ1-1; D is ambiguous. V was clipped by 5 bases and J by 1 base, with 20 bases between them. The CDR3 has 17 residues. From germline, CDR1 is SEHNR and CDR2 FQNEAQ (reference sequence). The CDR3 DNA sequence: TGTGCCAGCAGCCAGACCGGCCGAAGGATCTCGAACACTGAAGCTTTCTTT. Amino acids: CASSQTGRRISNTEAFF.